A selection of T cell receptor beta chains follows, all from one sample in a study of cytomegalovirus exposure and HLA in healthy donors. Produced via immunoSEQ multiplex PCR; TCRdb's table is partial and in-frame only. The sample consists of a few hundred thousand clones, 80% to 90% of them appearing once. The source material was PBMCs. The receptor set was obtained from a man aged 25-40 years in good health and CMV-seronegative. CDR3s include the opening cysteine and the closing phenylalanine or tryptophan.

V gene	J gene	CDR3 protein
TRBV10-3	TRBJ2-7	CAISEQGEEQYF
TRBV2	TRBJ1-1	CASGARGRAEAFF
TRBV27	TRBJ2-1	CASSLNKKGQGVDEQFF
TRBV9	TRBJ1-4	CASSGDRVPEKLFF
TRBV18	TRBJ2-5	CASSLGQGPSETQYF
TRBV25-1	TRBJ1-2	CASSESKGDYGYTF
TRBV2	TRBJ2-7	CASSDRGQGVYEQYF
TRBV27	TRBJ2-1	CASGRLRDEQFF
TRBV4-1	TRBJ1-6	CASSFGTGANSPLHF
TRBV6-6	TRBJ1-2	CASGQVNF
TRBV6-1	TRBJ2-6	CATSDLSGASVLTF
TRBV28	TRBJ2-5	CASDSDRFRGAQYF
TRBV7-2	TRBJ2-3	CASSLRLLAGNTDTQYF
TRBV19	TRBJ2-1	CASIRGGGYGEQFF
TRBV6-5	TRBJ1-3	CASSPGYSGNTIYF
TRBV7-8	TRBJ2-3	CASSSWVAGGGPTQYF